This note documents a single TCR beta chain sequence. Its antigen is undetermined. The data originate from a study of T-cell reconstitution after alpha-beta-depleted transplantation in children. Regarding the study as a whole: Some patients' high day-60 TCRbeta diversity was traced to surviving recipient T cells and thymic progenitors. Most T-cell counts and diversity one year after the transplant came from T cells that were newly produced.

Unique molecular identifiers were used to barcode this TCRbeta library. TCRdb reprocessed the PCR reads via MiXCR and lists one record per CDR3 protein. Among about 110,000 distinct CDR3 sequences listed, approximately 6.9% were seen once. This CDR3 has 16 amino acids. Germline lookup yields CDR1 SGDLS and CDR2 YYNGEE. The germline V and J ends were trimmed by 0 bases and 2 bases, with 14 bases remaining between them. The sample in question was PBMCs, mostly from graft donor cells, obtained 360 days after TCRalphabeta/CD19-depleted stem cell transplant. The genes are TRBV9 and TRBJ1-1; D unresolved. The source is a male patient between 2 and 10 years old who had a stem cell transplant for acute lymphoblastic leukemia, so the T cells may come from the graft donor. As DNA, the CDR3 is TGTGCCAGCAGCGTAGATGCGAGGTTGTCCAACACTGAAGCTTTCTTT. It yields the protein CASSVDARLSNTEAFF.